These 5 T cell receptor beta chains originate from one sample sequenced in a study of PD-1 blockade in classical Hodgkin lymphoma. Time point specified: cycle 4 day 1 (C4D1), after six to seven weeks of nivolumab. Following autologous stem cell transplantation, relapse occurred in every patient, and exposure to brentuximab vedotin varied. Assay used: immunoSEQ multiplex PCR; TCRdb lists only in-frame clones, some missing. The data contain more than 95,000 clones, roughly nine tenths of them seen just once; the ten biggest clones take up under 20%. Sample: peripheral blood mononuclear cells (PBMCs), taken before the fourth cycle of nivolumab. The receptors here all came from a human donor with classical Hodgkin lymphoma.

This clone is a singleton in its sample. V gene TRBV2 combines with J gene TRBJ2-5, with 8 bases identical to TRBD1. V shed 4 bases and J 5 bases; nucleotides not matched to a gene: 9. This CDR3 has 15 residues. CDR1 and CDR2 (germline): SNHLY, FYNNEI. This CDR3 reads CASSGRQGPRETQYF. In nucleotides, the CDR3 is TGTGCCAGCAGTGGTCGACAGGGGCCGCGGGAGACCCAGTACTTC.

The chain links TRBV5-1 to TRBJ2-5; the match to TRBD2 covers 12 bases. CDR1 and CDR2 from the germline V gene are SGHRS and YFSETQ. The CDR3 covers 15 residues. Germline trimming cut 3 bases from V and 7 bases from J; bases unmatched to any gene: 7. The CDR3 DNA sequence: TGCGCCAGCAGCTCTTCGACTAGCGGGAGAGGGACCCAGTACTTC. It encodes CASSSSTSGRGTQYF. Drawing the rest from reference TRBV5-1 and TRBJ2-5, the complete variable domain is KAGVTQTPRYLIKTRGQQVTLSCSPISGHRSVSWYQQTPGQGLQFLFEYFSETQRNKGNFPGRFSGRQFSNSRSEMNVSTLELGDSALYLCASSSSTSGRGTQYFGPGTRLLVL.

This clone occurred a few times. The chain recombines TRBV30 with TRBJ1-1; the D is unclear. Germline V gives CDR1 GTSNPN, CDR2 SVGIG (reference sequence). V lost 0 bases and J 3 bases, leaving 8 bases between the germline ends. CDR3 length: 13 amino acids. DNA for the CDR3: TGTGCCTGGAGTGTTCGAGGGTACACTGAAGCTTTCTTT. It yields the protein CAWSVRGYTEAFF.

This chain joins TRBV5-1 and TRBJ1-6, with 7 bases aligning to TRBD1. Germline V gives CDR1 SGHRS, CDR2 YFSETQ. This CDR3 has 14 residues. Trimming took 7 bases from V and 10 from J; bases not matched to a gene: 11. Here the CDR3 reads CASFNDRENSPLHF. For the CDR3, the DNA is TGCGCCAGCTTTAACGACAGGGAGAACTCACCCCTCCACTTT.

In its sample, this clone ranks as medium-sized (0.01 to 0.1%). The chain joins TRBV7-9 to TRBJ2-7, with TRBD2 as a possible D gene (6 bases). CDR3 length: 14 residues. V shed 1 base and J shed 2 bases, with 9 bases lying between them. The germline V gene encodes CDR1 SEHNR and CDR2 FQNEAQ (reference sequence). CDR3 bases: TGTGCCAGCAGCTTAGTGGCGGGGACCTACGAGCAGTACTTC. This codes for CASSLVAGTYEQYF.